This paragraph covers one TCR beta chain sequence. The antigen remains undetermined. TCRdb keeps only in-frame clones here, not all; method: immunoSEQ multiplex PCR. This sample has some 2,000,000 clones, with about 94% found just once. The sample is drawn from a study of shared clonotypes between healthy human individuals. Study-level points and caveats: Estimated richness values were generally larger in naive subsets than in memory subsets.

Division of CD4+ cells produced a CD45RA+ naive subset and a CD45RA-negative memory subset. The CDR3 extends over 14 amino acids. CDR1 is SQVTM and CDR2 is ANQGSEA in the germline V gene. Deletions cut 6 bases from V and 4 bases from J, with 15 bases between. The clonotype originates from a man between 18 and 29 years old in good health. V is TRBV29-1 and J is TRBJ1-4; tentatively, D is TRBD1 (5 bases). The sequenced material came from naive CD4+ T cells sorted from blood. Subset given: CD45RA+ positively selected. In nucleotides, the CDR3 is TGCAGCGTGGGGCCCCGACTGAGTAATGAAAAACTGTTTTTT. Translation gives CSVGPRLSNEKLFF.